This TCR beta chain comes out of a study of blood T cells in healthy people across ages. Study-wide points: Comparison with aged donors showed that long-lived donors had more naive CD4+ cells and higher diversity. Older individuals had lower TCR beta diversity per million T cells (the decline was roughly linear).

Alongside a J-beta primer mix, a sample-barcoded 5' primer served in a second PCR lasting about 7 to 12 cycles. Using its own MiXCR run on the 5' RACE reads, TCRdb lists one record per CDR3 protein. Among about 1.4 million distinct CDR3 sequences, around 59% were seen once, and the ten largest hold under 8.5%. Total RNA was isolated from each sample in quantities of at least 6 micrograms. The CDR3 has 15 residues. CDR1 and CDR2 (germline): DFQATT, SNEGSKA (reference sequence). V lost 0 bases, J lost 1 base, and 11 bases lay in between. Details on this clonotype: What it recognizes is unknown.

The chain links TRBV20-1 to TRBJ2-3; D uncertain. Sequencing was carried out using blood. The clonotype comes from a young man in good health. CDR3 amino acids: CSARDRGIGTDTQYF. The CDR3, as DNA: TGCAGTGCTAGAGATCGTGGCATAGGCACAGATACGCAGTATTTT.